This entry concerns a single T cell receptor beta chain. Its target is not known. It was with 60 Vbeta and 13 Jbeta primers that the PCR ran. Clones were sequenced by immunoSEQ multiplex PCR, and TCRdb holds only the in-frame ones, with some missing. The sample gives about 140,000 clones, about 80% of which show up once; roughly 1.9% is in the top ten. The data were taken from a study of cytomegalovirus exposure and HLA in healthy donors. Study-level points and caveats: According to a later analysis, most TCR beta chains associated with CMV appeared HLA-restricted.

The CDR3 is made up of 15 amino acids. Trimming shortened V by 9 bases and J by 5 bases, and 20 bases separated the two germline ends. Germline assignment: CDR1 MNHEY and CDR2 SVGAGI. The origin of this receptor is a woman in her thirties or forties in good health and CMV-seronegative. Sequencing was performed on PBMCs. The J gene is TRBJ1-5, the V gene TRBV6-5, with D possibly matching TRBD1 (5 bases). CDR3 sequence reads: CASTNGGGTDQPQHF. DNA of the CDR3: TGTGCCAGTACAAACGGGGGGGGTACGGATCAGCCCCAGCATTTT.